Listed below are T cell receptor beta chains from one sample, sequenced in a study of blood T cells in healthy people across ages. One entry per CDR3 protein results from TCRdb running MiXCR on the 5' RACE reads. The data hold 660,000 or so distinct CDR3 sequences, with about 53% observed a single time. The sample comprised blood. Receptors originate from a man between 60 and 70 years old in good health. Each CDR3 is given with its conserved first and last residue. The D gene is left open where the match is weak. Only some rows state a clone size, as once, few, many or a class for expanded clones.

v_call	d_call	clone_size	j_call	cdr3_aa	cdr3_nt
TRBV9	-	-	TRBJ1-2	CTNGPRGYTF	TGTACCAACGGCCCGCGTGGCTACACCTTC
TRBV7-2	TRBD1	-	TRBJ2-5	CASSFFGQGVGETQYF	TGTGCCAGCAGCTTCTTCGGACAGGGGGTAGGAGAGACCCAGTACTTC
TRBV7-2	-	few	TRBJ2-6	CASKIQSGANVLTF	TGTGCCAGCAAGATACAGTCGGGGGCCAACGTCCTGACTTTC
TRBV5-1	-	-	TRBJ1-6	CASSFQGNNSPLHF	TGCGCCAGCAGCTTCCAGGGAAATAATTCACCCCTCCACTTT
TRBV28	-	-	TRBJ1-5	CASSSHGTPMNQPQHF	TGTGCCAGCAGTTCTCACGGGACACCTATGAATCAGCCCCAGCATTTT
TRBV2	-	-	TRBJ2-3	CASSRTDPRYF	TGTGCCAGCAGCCGAACAGATCCGCGGTATTTT
TRBV5-1	TRBD2	-	TRBJ2-5	CASSATSGGAGKTQYF	TGCGCCAGCAGCGCAACTAGCGGGGGGGCCGGAAAGACCCAGTACTTC
TRBV15	TRBD2	many	TRBJ2-3	CATSRASGGADTQYF	TGTGCCACCAGCAGAGCTAGCGGGGGGGCAGATACGCAGTATTTT
TRBV14	-	-	TRBJ2-1	CASSQAGAPYNEQFF	TGTGCCAGCAGCCAGGCGGGGGCACCCTACAATGAGCAGTTCTTC
TRBV5-1	-	-	TRBJ1-1	CASSLNLRTEAFF	TGCGCCAGCAGCTTAAACCTTCGCACTGAAGCTTTCTTT
TRBV5-1	-	once	TRBJ2-7	CASSLEGRESYEQYF	TGCGCCAGCAGCTTGGAAGGTAGGGAATCCTACGAGCAGTACTTC
TRBV4-2	-	-	TRBJ2-2	CASSQDGGRELFF	TGTGCCAGCAGCCAAGATGGGGGAAGGGAGCTGTTTTTT
TRBV20-1	-	-	TRBJ2-4	CSARSGEESAKNIQYF	TGCAGTGCTAGATCGGGGGAGGAATCGGCCAAAAACATTCAGTACTTC
TRBV29-1	TRBD1	few	TRBJ2-7	CSYTSTGLSYEQYF	TGCAGCTACACTTCGACAGGGCTTTCCTACGAGCAGTACTTC
TRBV20-1	TRBD1	-	TRBJ1-4	CSAALRDRGVEKLFF	TGCAGTGCCGCCCTCCGGGACAGGGGGGTTGAAAAACTGTTTTTT
TRBV6-5	-	once	TRBJ2-1	CASSYPAGNEQFF	TGTGCCAGCAGTTACCCTGCGGGCAATGAGCAGTTCTTC
TRBV9	TRBD2	-	TRBJ2-5	CASSVTIAGEETQYF	TGTGCCAGCAGCGTAACAATAGCGGGGGAAGAGACCCAGTACTTC
TRBV20-1	-	-	TRBJ2-5	CSAKPETGRRETQYF	TGCAGTGCTAAGCCAGAAACAGGGAGGAGGGAGACCCAGTACTTC
TRBV10-3	-	-	TRBJ2-7	CAIRGGASSYEQYF	TGTGCCATCAGGGGCGGGGCTAGCTCCTACGAGCAGTACTTC
TRBV28	TRBD1	few	TRBJ2-6	CALGTGALSGANVLTF	TGTGCCTTAGGGACAGGGGCATTGTCTGGGGCCAACGTCCTGACTTTC
TRBV6-2/TRBV6-3	TRBD2	-	TRBJ2-1	CASSYAGLAGGHGRHSSEQFF	TGTGCCAGCAGTTACGCGGGACTAGCGGGGGGGCACGGGAGGCACAGCAGTGAGCAGTTCTTC
TRBV7-9	-	-	TRBJ2-1	CASKVPDYKQFF	TGTGCCAGCAAGGTCCCGGACTATAAGCAGTTCTTC
TRBV5-1	TRBD1	-	TRBJ2-1	CASSYHRDRHNEQFF	TGCGCCAGCAGCTACCACCGGGACAGGCACAATGAGCAGTTCTTC
TRBV4-1	TRBD2	-	TRBJ2-1	CASRPVAGSYNEQFF	TGCGCCAGCAGACCGGTAGCGGGGTCCTACAATGAGCAGTTCTTC
TRBV12-3/TRBV12-4	-	few	TRBJ2-5	CASGASSGALWAQYF	TGTGCCAGCGGAGCTTCTTCCGGGGCGTTGTGGGCCCAGTACTTC
TRBV29-1	-	few	TRBJ1-2	CSVELRRSGYGYTF	TGCAGCGTTGAACTTAGGAGATCGGGCTATGGCTACACCTTC